This T cell receptor (beta chain) was obtained from a study of response to subunit inactivated influenza vaccine. Study findings and constraints: There was a suggestion from the authors that each seasonal influenza vaccination recruits few new T cells.

TCRdb redid the calling of the RT-PCR reads with MiXCR, one entry per CDR3 protein. There are about 620,000 distinct CDR3 sequences in the sample; approximately 12% occur only once, and roughly 10% lies in the top ten. Only a few counts were recorded for this clonotype. No antigen is known for it. There are 15 residues in the CDR3. V lost 1 base and J 7 bases, leaving 13 bases between the germline ends. The V gene's germline CDR1 is MNHEY and CDR2 SVGEGT. The gene calls are TRBV6-2 or TRBV6-3 and TRBJ2-2; D is perhaps TRBD1 (5 bases). The material was PBMCs from blood, obtained on the day of vaccination. The origin of this receptor is a man between 45 and 60 years old who received an inactivated influenza vaccine. The CDR3 sequence: CASSYWGAERGELFF. The CDR3 nucleotides read TGTGCCAGCAGTTACTGGGGCGCCGAGCGCGGGGAGCTGTTTTTT.